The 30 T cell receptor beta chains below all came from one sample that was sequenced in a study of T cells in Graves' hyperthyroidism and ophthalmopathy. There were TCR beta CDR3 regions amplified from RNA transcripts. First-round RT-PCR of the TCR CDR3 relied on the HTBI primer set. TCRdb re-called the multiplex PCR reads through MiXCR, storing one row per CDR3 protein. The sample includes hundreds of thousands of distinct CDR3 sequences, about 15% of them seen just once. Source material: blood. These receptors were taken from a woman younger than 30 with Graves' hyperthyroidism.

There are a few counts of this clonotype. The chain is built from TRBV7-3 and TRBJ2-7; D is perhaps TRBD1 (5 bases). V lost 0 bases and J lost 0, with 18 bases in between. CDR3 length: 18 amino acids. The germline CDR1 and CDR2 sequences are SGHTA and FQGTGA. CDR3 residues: CASSLTSYGAEDSYEQYF. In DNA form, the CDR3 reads TGTGCCAGCAGCTTAACTAGCTATGGGGCGGAAGACTCCTACGAGCAGTACTTC.

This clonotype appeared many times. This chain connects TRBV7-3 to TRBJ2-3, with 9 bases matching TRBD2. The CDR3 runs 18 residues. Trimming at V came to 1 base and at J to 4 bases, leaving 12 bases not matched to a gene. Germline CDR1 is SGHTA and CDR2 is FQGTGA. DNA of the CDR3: TGTGCCAGCAGCTTAAGCTTCCAGCTAGCGGGGTGGCCAGATACGCAGTATTTT. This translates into CASSLSFQLAGWPDTQYF.

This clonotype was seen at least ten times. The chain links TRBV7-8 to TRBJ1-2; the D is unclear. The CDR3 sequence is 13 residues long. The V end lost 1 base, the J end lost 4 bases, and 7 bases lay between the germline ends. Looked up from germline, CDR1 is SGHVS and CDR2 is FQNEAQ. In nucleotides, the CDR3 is TGTGCCAGCAGCTTAGACTACGGCTATGGCTACACCTTC. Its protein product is CASSLDYGYGYTF.

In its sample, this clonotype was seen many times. In DNA, the CDR3 is TGTGCCAGCAGTGACGGAGGGAGTGGCACCGGGGAGCTGTTTTTT. Protein: CASSDGGSGTGELFF. The chain uses TRBV2 and TRBJ2-2; tentative D call: TRBD2 (6 bases). This CDR3 has 15 amino acids. Trimming took 3 bases from V and 4 from J, leaving 12 bases between them. CDR1 and CDR2 (germline): SNHLY, FYNNEI.

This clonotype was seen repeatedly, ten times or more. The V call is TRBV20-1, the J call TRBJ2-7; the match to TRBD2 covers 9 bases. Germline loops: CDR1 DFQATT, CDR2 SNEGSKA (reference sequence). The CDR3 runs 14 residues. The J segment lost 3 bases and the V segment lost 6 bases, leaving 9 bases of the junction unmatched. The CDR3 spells CSAQGLAGLYEQYF. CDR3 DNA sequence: TGCAGTGCCCAGGGACTAGCAGGCCTCTACGAGCAGTACTTC.

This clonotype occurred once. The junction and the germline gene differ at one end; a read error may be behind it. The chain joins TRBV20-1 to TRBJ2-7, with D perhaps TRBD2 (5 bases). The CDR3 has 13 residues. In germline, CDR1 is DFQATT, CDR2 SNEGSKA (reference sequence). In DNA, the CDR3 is TGCAGTGCGATCGCGGGTAGCTCCTACGGGCAGTACTTC. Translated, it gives CSAIAGSSYGQYF.

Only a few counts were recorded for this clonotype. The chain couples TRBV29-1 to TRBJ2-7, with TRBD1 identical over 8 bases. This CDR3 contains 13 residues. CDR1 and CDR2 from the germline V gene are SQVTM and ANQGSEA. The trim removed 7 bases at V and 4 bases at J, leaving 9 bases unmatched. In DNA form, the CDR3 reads TGCAGCGCCGGACAGGGTGGGTCGTACGAGCAGTACTTC. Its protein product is CSAGQGGSYEQYF.

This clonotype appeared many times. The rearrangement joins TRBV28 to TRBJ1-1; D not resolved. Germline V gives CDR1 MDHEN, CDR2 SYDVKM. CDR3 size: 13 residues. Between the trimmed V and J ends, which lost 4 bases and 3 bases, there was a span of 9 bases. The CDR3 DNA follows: TGTGCCAGCAGTTCAGGCGTGCACACTGAAGCTTTCTTT. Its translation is CASSSGVHTEAFF.

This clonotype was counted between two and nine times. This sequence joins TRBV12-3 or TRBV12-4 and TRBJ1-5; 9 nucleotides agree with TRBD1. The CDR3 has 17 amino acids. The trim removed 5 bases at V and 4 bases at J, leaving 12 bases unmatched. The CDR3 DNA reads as TGTGCCAGCAGTCCGACTGCCGGGACAGGGATTAATCAGCCCCAGCATTTT. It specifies CASSPTAGTGINQPQHF.

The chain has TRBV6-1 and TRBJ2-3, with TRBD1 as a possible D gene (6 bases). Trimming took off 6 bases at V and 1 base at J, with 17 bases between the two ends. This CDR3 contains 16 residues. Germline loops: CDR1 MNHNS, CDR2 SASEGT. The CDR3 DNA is TGTGCCAGCAGGTCTTTCACAGGGCGTCGCACAGATACGCAGTATTTT. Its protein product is CASRSFTGRRTDTQYF.

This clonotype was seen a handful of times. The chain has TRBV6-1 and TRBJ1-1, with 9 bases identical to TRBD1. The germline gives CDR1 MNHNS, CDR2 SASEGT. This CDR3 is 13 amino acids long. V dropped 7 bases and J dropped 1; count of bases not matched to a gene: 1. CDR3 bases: TGTGCCAGCAAACAGGGGGCGAACACTGAAGCTTTCTTT. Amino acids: CASKQGANTEAFF.

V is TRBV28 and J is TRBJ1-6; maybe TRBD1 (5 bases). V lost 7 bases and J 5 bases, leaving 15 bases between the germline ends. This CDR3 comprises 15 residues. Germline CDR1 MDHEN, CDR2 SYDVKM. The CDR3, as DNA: TGTGCCAGCACCCAGACAGACCCGAATAATTCACCCCTCCACTTT. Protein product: CASTQTDPNNSPLHF.

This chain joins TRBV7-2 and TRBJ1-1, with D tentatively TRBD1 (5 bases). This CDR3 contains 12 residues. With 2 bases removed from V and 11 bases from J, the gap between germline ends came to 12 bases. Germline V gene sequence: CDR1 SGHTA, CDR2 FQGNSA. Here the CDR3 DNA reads TGTGCCAGCAGCTTATGGGGGGTGCACGCTTTCTTT. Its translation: CASSLWGVHAFF.

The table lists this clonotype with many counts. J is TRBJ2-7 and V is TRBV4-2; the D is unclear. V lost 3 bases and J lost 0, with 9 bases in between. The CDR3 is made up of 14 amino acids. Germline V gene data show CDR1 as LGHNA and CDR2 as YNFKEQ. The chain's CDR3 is CASSHGTASYEQYF. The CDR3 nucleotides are TGTGCCAGCAGCCATGGCACGGCCTCCTACGAGCAGTACTTC.

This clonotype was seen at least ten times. Here the CDR3 reads CASSYLAGPQFF. CDR3 sequence (DNA): TGTGCCAGCAGCTATCTAGCGGGTCCCCAGTTCTTC. The gene calls are TRBV7-3 and TRBJ2-1; 8 positions match TRBD2. Germline V gene data show CDR1 as SGHTA and CDR2 as FQGTGA. Losses at the gene ends were 4 bases for V and 13 bases for J; bases not matched to a gene: 6. CDR3 length equals 12 residues.

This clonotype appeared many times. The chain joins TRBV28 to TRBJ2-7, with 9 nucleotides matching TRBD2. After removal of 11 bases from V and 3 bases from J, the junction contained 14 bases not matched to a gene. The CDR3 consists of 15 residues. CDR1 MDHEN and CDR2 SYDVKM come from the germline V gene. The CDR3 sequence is CAAPSGVAGDYEQYF. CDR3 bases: TGTGCCGCCCCCTCGGGGGTAGCGGGGGACTACGAGCAGTACTTC.

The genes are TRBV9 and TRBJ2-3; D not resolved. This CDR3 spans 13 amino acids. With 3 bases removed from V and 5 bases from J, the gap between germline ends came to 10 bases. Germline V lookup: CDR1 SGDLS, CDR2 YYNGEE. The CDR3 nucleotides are TGTGCCAGCAGCGACACTATGGGAGATACGCAGTATTTT. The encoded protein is CASSDTMGDTQYF. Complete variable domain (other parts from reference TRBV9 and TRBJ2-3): DSGVTQTPKHLITATGQRVTLRCSPRSGDLSVYWYQQSLDQGLQFLIQYYNGEERAKGNILERFSAQQFPDLHSELNLSSLELGDSALYFCASSDTMGDTQYFGPGTRLTVL.

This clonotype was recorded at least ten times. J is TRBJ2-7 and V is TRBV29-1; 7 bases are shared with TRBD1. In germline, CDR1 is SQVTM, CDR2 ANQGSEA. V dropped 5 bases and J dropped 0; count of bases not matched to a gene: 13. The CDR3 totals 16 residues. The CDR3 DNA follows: TGCAGCGTTAACCCTTACAACAGGGGCCGCTCCTACGAGCAGTACTTC. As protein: CSVNPYNRGRSYEQYF.

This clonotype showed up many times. CDR3 region: CSAPRVGPGGYEQYF. In DNA form, the CDR3 reads TGCAGTGCCCCTAGAGTGGGACCCGGAGGCTACGAGCAGTACTTC. The V and J genes are TRBV20-1 and TRBJ2-7; D may be TRBD1 or TRBD2 (5 bases each). The CDR3 is made up of 15 amino acids. Germline assignment: CDR1 DFQATT and CDR2 SNEGSKA (reference sequence). The germline V and J ends were trimmed by 6 bases and 3 bases, with 21 bases remaining between them.

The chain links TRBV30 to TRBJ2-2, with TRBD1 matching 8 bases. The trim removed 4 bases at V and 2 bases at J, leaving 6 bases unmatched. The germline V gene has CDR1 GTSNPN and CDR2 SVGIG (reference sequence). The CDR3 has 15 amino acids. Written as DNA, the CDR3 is TGTGCCTGGACAACTGGGACAGGCAACACCGGGGAGCTGTTTTTT. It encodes CAWTTGTGNTGELFF.

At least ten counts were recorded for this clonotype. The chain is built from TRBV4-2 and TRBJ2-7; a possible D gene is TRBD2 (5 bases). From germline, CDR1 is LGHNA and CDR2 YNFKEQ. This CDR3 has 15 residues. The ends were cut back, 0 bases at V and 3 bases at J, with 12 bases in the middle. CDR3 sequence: CASSQDSAGGYEQYF. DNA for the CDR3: TGTGCCAGCAGCCAAGATTCGGCCGGAGGCTACGAGCAGTACTTC.

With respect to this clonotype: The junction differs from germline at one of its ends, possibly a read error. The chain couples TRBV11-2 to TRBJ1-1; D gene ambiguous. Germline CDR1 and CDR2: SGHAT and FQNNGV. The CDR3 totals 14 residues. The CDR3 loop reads CASSFFRGYTEAFF. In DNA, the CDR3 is TGTGCCAGCAGCTTTTTCCGAGGGTACACTGAAGCCTTCTTT.

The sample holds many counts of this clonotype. The CDR3 bases are TGTGCCAGCACCCACGGCTCGTGGTCGGCTAGCACAGATACGCAGTATTTT. This codes for CASTHGSWSASTDTQYF. V usage is TRBV11-3 and J usage is TRBJ2-3; D uncertain. There are 17 residues in the CDR3. V gave up 7 bases and J gave up 0 bases, with 20 bases separating them. The germline V gene encodes CDR1 SGHNT and CDR2 YENEEA.

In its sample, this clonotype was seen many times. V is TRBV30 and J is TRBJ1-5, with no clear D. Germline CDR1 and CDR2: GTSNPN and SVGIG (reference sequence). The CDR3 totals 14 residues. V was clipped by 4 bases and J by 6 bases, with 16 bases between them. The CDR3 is CAWTTTSERQPQHF. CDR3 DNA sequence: TGTGCCTGGACTACCACCTCAGAGCGTCAGCCCCAGCATTTT.

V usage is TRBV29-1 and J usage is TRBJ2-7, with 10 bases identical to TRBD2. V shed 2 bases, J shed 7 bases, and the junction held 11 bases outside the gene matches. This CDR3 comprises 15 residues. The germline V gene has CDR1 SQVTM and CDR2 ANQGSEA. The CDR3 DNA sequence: TGCAGCGTTGAAATAGGCCTAGCGGGAGTCGGGGAGCAGTACTTC. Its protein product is CSVEIGLAGVGEQYF.

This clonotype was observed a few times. CDR3 amino acids: CASSSPGFFYEQYF. The CDR3, as DNA: TGTGCCAGCAGTTCCCCGGGTTTCTTCTACGAGCAGTACTTC. The genes are TRBV28 and TRBJ2-7; D ambiguous. CDR3 length equals 14 residues. CDR1 is MDHEN and CDR2 is SYDVKM in the germline V gene. Trimming removed 4 bases at V and 3 bases at J, with 13 bases between.

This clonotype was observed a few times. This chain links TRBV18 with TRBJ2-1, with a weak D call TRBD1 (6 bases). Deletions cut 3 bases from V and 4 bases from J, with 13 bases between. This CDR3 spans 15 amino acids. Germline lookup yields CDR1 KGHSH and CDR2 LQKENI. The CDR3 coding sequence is TGTGCCAGCTCACCGGGCAGGGGTCCATACAATGAGCAGTTCTTC. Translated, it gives CASSPGRGPYNEQFF.

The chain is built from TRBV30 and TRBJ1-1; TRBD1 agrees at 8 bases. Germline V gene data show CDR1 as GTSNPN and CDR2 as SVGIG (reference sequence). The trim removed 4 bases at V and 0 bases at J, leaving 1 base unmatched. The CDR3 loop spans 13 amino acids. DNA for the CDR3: TGTGCCTGGAACAGGGGGGTGAACACTGAAGCTTTCTTT. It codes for CAWNRGVNTEAFF.

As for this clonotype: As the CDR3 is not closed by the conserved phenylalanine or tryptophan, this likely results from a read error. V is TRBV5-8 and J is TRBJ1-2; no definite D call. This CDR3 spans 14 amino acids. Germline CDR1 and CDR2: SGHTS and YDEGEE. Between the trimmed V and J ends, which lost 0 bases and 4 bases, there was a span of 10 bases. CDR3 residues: CASSLARGSYGYTS. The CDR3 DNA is TGTGCCAGCAGCTTGGCCAGAGGTTCCTATGGCTACACCTCC.

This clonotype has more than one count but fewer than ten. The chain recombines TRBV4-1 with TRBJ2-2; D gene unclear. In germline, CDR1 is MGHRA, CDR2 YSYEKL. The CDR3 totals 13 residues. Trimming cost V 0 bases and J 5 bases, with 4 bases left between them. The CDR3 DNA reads TGCGCCAGCAGCCAAGATGGTACCGGGGAGCTGTTTTTT. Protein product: CASSQDGTGELFF.